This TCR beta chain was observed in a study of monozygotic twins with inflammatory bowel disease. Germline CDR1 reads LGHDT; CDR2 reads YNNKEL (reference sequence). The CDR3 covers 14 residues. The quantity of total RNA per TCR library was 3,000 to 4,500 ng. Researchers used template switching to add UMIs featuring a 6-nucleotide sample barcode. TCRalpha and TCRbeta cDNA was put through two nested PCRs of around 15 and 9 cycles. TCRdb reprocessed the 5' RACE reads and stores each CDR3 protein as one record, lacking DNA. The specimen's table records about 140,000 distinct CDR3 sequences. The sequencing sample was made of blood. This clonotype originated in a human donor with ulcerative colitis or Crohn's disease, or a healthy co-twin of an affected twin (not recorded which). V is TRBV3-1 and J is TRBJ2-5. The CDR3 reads CASSPYDNQETQYF.